What follows are 24 T cell receptor beta chains derived from one specimen sequenced in a study of tissue T cells after allogeneic stem cell transplantation. The repertoire was sequenced with immunoSEQ multiplex PCR; TCRdb's copy has only in-frame clones and lacks some. The table has some 7,700 clones, approximately 50% seen once. Regarding time point: mouse harvest day 7 after allogeneic transplant. Each mouse received 10^7 T-cell-depleted marrow cells plus 10^6 splenic CD5+ T cells by tail vein. Sequencing was performed on gut tissue. All receptors derive from a female BALB/c mouse given C57BL/6 T cells with graft-versus-host disease after an allogeneic hematopoietic cell transplant.

Regarding this clone: Germline and genes here are mouse. The read stops 1 residue short of the end of the CDR3; the missing end is completed from the germline J gene. The chain combines TRBV29 with TRBJ2-7, with 8 bases fitting TRBD2. The CDR3 extends over 15 amino acids. J gave up 8 bases and V 0 bases, and 9 bases lay outside the gene matches. Germline V gene lookup returns CDR1 MSHET and CDR2 SYDVDS. Partial CDR3 DNA: TGTGCTAGCAGTTTATCGGGGCGGGGGGGGGCCCAACAGTAC. Amino acids: CASSLSGRGGAQQY. From start to end, the CDR3 is CASSLSGRGGAQQYF. Filled out from reference TRBV29 and TRBJ2-7, the complete variable domain reads DMKVTQMPRYLIKRMGENVLLECGQDMSHETMYWYRQDPGLGLQLIYISYDVDSNSEGDIPKGYRVSRKKREHFSLILDSAKTNQTSVYFCASSLSGRGGAQQYFGPGTRLTVL.

Turning to this clone: The listed genes are named as in mouse. The CDR3 goes on 1 residue after the read ends, and that part is filled in from the germline J gene. The chain has TRBV15 and TRBJ2-1; the D gene is possibly TRBD1 (5 bases). The germline gives CDR1 SGHND, CDR2 FRSKSL. The CDR3 contains 14 residues. V dropped 5 bases and J dropped 5 bases, with 13 bases sitting between them. The sequenced part of the CDR3 DNA is TGTGCCAGCAGTCCGCAGGGAAGCGATGCTGAGCAGTTC. Translating gives CASSPQGSDAEQF. The CDR3 in its entirety is CASSPQGSDAEQFF.

Note on this clone: Gene names and germline match the mouse. The read is 1 residue too short to cover the CDR3 end, so that end is filled in from the germline J gene. V gene TRBV1 combines with J gene TRBJ1-5; TRBD1 agrees at 10 bases. With V trimmed by 3 bases and J by 5 bases, 4 bases remained unmatched. CDR3 length equals 15 residues. The germline V gene encodes CDR1 NSQYPW and CDR2 LRSPGD (reference sequence). CDR3 region: CTCSARDRGHQAPLF. CDR3 bases read: TGCACCTGCAGTGCCCGGGACAGGGGACACCAGGCTCCGCTT.

On this clone: Germline and genes here are mouse. The read halts 1 residue ahead of the CDR3 end, with the missing end drawn from the germline J gene. The chain recombines TRBV3 with TRBJ1-4; the D gene is possibly TRBD1 (6 bases). Trimming left V 6 bases short and J 4 bases short, with 9 bases between. The CDR3 totals 13 residues. Germline-derived CDR1 and CDR2 are SNHLY and FYNGKV (reference sequence). The CDR3 is CASRGTINERLFF. The sequenced CDR3 bases are TGTGCCAGCAGGGGGACAATCAACGAAAGATTATTT.

Remarks on this clone: Germline and genes here are mouse. The CDR3 goes on 1 residue after the read ends, and that part is filled in from the germline J gene. V is TRBV1 and J is TRBJ1-1, with a weak D call TRBD1 (6 bases). The V end was cut by 8 bases, the J end by 0 bases, with 10 bases between. Germline lookup yields CDR1 NSQYPW and CDR2 LRSPGD (reference sequence). CDR3 length: 13 residues. The CDR3 spells CTCSGTTNTEVFF. The sequenced part of the CDR3 DNA is TGCACCTGCTCCGGGACAACAAACACAGAAGTCTTC.

Points on this clone: The gene names here belong to mouse. The CDR3: CASSLEKNTLYF. The CDR3 bases that were read are TGTGCCAGCAGTCTGGAAAAAAACACCTTGTAC. The chain joins TRBV26 to TRBJ2-4; D is undetermined. The read gets to within 1 residue of the CDR3 end, and the germline J gene fills in the rest. The germline V gene encodes CDR1 KGHPV and CDR2 FQNQEV (reference sequence). V was trimmed by 2 bases and J by 4 bases, leaving 4 bases between them. This CDR3 is 12 amino acids long.

This clone is medium-sized (0.01 to 0.1%) within its sample. Gene names refer to mouse genes. The CDR3 end is not reached by the read, which stops 1 residue before it; the germline J gene fills it in. This rearrangement joins TRBV26 to TRBJ2-7, with a weak D call TRBD1 (6 bases). Germline CDR1 and CDR2: KGHPV and FQNQEV (reference sequence). The CDR3 covers 12 residues. Trimming took 6 bases from V and 7 from J, leaving 13 bases between them. The CDR3 DNA, read in part, is TGTGCCAGCAGCACACAGGGTGGAGAACAGTAC. Amino acids: CASSTQGGEQY. The CDR3 in its entirety is CASSTQGGEQYF.

For this clone: Mouse gene names apply. With the read ending 1 residue before the CDR3 end, the germline J gene is used to fill in that end. The chain links TRBV1 to TRBJ1-1; 9 positions agree with TRBD1. Germline lookup yields CDR1 NSQYPW and CDR2 LRSPGD (reference sequence). V lost 3 bases, J lost 0 bases, and 2 bases stayed unmatched. CDR3 length: 15 residues. The sequenced part of the CDR3 DNA is TGCACCTGCAGTGCCAGGGACAGGGCAAACACAGAAGTCTTC. Translation gives CTCSARDRANTEVF. The whole CDR3 protein reads CTCSARDRANTEVFF.

About this clone: All gene names here are mouse names. The read is 1 residue too short to cover the CDR3 end, so that end is filled in from the germline J gene. This same CDR3 is encoded by further DNA sequences in the sample. The chain employs TRBV26 and TRBJ2-5; D is uncertain. CDR3 size: 13 residues. Per the germline V gene, CDR1 is KGHPV and CDR2 is FQNQEV (reference sequence). The V end lost 2 bases, the J end lost 2 bases, and 5 bases lay between the germline ends. The CDR3 is CASSLGVQDTQYF. The CDR3 bases that were read are TGTGCCAGCAGTCTGGGGGTCCAAGACACCCAGTAC.

Comment on this clone: Germline and genes here are mouse. Sequencing ends 1 residue short of the CDR3 end; the germline J gene provides the rest. The chain employs TRBV16 and TRBJ1-1; D remains unclear. The CDR3 consists of 13 residues. Trimming stripped 3 bases from V and 0 bases from J, with 5 bases between. The germline V gene encodes CDR1 SGHSA and CDR2 FRNQAP. CDR3 DNA, as far as it was read: TGTGCAAGCAGCTTTGGGGCAAACACAGAAGTCTTC. Protein: CASSFGANTEVF. The whole CDR3 region reads CASSFGANTEVFF.

This clone was seen only a few times. Mouse gene names apply. The read stops 1 residue short of the end of the CDR3; the missing end is completed from the germline J gene. The rearrangement uses TRBV26 and TRBJ2-7; D remains unclear. Per germline, CDR1 KGHPV and CDR2 FQNQEV (reference sequence). V gave up 0 bases and J gave up 0 bases, with 6 bases separating them. The CDR3 totals 14 residues. The CDR3 loop is CASSLSQYSYEQYF. The sequenced CDR3 bases are TGTGCCAGCAGTCTGTCGCAGTACTCCTATGAACAGTAC.

Notes on this clone: Any gene name here is a mouse gene name. Read data end 1 residue before the CDR3 end; the end is taken from the germline J gene. The same CDR3 arises from other DNA sequences in this sample as well. The chain is built from TRBV26 and TRBJ2-5; D remains ambiguous. Deletions cut 2 bases from V and 0 bases from J, with 3 bases between. The germline gives CDR1 KGHPV, CDR2 FQNQEV (reference sequence). The length of the CDR3 is 13 residues. The chain's CDR3 is CASSLGNQDTQYF. CDR3 bases read: TGTGCCAGCAGTCTGGGGAACCAAGACACCCAGTAC. The full variable domain, completed using reference TRBV26 and TRBJ2-5, is NSKVIQTPRYLVKGQGQKAKMRCIPEKGHPVVFWYQQNKNNEFKFLINFQNQEVLQQIDMTEKRFSAECPSNSPCSLEIQSSEAGDSALYLCASSLGNQDTQYFGPGTRLLVL.

About this clone: Gene names denote mouse genes. Read sequence stops 1 residue before the CDR3 end, and the germline J gene provides the missing end. This chain links TRBV4 with TRBJ2-5; 11 bases agree with TRBD2. Germline V gives CDR1 LGHDT, CDR2 YNNKQL (reference sequence). This CDR3 region has 15 residues. Trimming removed 4 bases from V and 3 bases from J; junction bases left unmatched: 3. This CDR3 reads CASSSDWGGQDTQYF. CDR3 DNA, as far as it was read: TGTGCCAGCAGCTCCGACTGGGGGGGGCAAGACACCCAGTAC.

Remarks on this clone: Mouse names are used for the genes. Coverage ceases 1 residue before the CDR3 finishes, and the germline J gene fills in the end. The rearrangement uses TRBV13-2 and TRBJ1-5; D might be TRBD1 (5 bases). Trimming cost V 5 bases and J 3 bases, with 12 bases left between them. CDR3 length: 14 residues. The V gene's germline CDR1 is NNHNN and CDR2 SYGAGS (reference sequence). CDR3 protein: CASGPQGVNQAPLF. Incomplete CDR3 DNA: TGTGCCAGCGGCCCTCAGGGAGTCAACCAGGCTCCGCTT.

On this clone: Germline and genes: mouse. Sequencing ends 1 residue short of the CDR3 end; the germline J gene provides the rest. The rearrangement links TRBV1 to TRBJ1-6, with TRBD1 identical over 9 bases. TRBJ1-6 is recorded as an ORF, its role being uncertain. The CDR3 runs 15 residues. Germline V gene lookup returns CDR1 NSQYPW and CDR2 LRSPGD (reference sequence). V shed 1 base and J 6 bases; nucleotides not matched to a gene: 1. CDR3 protein: CTCSAGTGVNSPLYF. The covered CDR3 bases are TGCACCTGCAGTGCAGGGACAGGGGTTAATTCGCCCCTCTAC.

Concerning this clone: The gene symbols are mouse symbols. The read falls 1 residue short of the CDR3 end, and the missing part is taken from the germline J gene. This chain joins TRBV16 and TRBJ2-2; D call uncertain. Germline-derived CDR1 and CDR2 are SGHSA and FRNQAP. V was cut by 0 bases and J by 3 bases, with 2 bases left in between. This CDR3 region has 13 residues. The CDR3 bases that were read are TGTGCAAGCAGCTTAGAGGACACCGGGCAGCTCTAC. This codes for CASSLEDTGQLY. The complete CDR3 reads CASSLEDTGQLYF.

On this clone itself: Gene names and germline refer to mouse. The read terminates 1 residue ahead of where the CDR3 ends, so the germline J gene completes it. The chain couples TRBV26 to TRBJ2-7; D is unresolved. V dropped 8 bases and J dropped 3 bases, with 14 bases sitting between them. The CDR3 runs to 13 residues. From germline, CDR1 is KGHPV and CDR2 FQNQEV (reference sequence). CDR3 DNA (partial): TGTGCCAGCTCACCCGGGAGTTTCTATGAACAGTAC. As protein: CASSPGSFYEQY. The whole CDR3 protein is CASSPGSFYEQYF.

A remark on this clone: The gene names here belong to mouse. The read ends 1 residue early relative to the CDR3; the germline J gene fills the gap. The chain employs TRBV15 and TRBJ2-2, with 8 nucleotides matching TRBD2. This CDR3 is 16 amino acids long. V lost 2 bases and J lost 2; bases outside the gene matches: 4. Germline lookup yields CDR1 SGHND and CDR2 FRSKSL. The CDR3 bases that were read are TGTGCCAGCAGTTTAAGTACTGGGGGCAACACCGGGCAGCTCTAC. It codes for CASSLSTGGNTGQLY. The CDR3, in full, reads CASSLSTGGNTGQLYF. Full variable domain (missing parts from reference TRBV15 and TRBJ2-2): DAGVTQTPRHEVAEKGQTIILKCEPVSGHNDLFWYRQTKIQGLELLSYFRSKSLMEDGGAFKDRFKAEMLNSSFSTLKIQPTEPKDSAVYLCASSLSTGGNTGQLYFGEGSKLTVL.

Regarding this clone: Gene names refer to mouse genes. CDR3 in amino acids: CASSPYRASQNTLYF. The covered CDR3 bases are TGTGCCAGCAGTCCCTACAGGGCTAGTCAAAACACCTTGTAC. The V and J genes are TRBV26 and TRBJ2-4, with a weak D call TRBD1 (6 bases). The read finishes 1 residue shy of the CDR3 end, and the germline J gene is used to complete it. The ends were cut back, 4 bases at V and 0 bases at J, with 11 bases in the middle. CDR1 and CDR2 from the germline V gene are KGHPV and FQNQEV (reference sequence). The CDR3 consists of 15 residues.

On this clone: Genes and germline come from the mouse. The read ends 1 residue shy of where the CDR3 ends; the end is completed using the germline J gene. This chain uses TRBV16 with TRBJ2-4; D uncertain. The V end was cut by 5 bases, the J end by 0 bases, with 3 bases between. CDR3 length: 12 residues. In germline, CDR1 is SGHSA, CDR2 FRNQAP. The DNA read from the CDR3 is TGTGCAAGCAGCACTAGTCAAAACACCTTGTAC. Protein: CASSTSQNTLY. From start to end, the CDR3 is CASSTSQNTLYF.

This clone has only a few counts. Germline and genes: mouse. The read ends 1 residue early relative to the CDR3; the germline J gene fills the gap. The chain is built from TRBV2 and TRBJ1-4; 8 bases align to TRBD1. The V segment lost 4 bases and the J segment 3 bases; nucleotides outside the gene matches: 1. Per the germline V gene, CDR1 is LGHNA and CDR2 is YSYQKL. The CDR3 contains 14 residues. The covered CDR3 bases are TGTGCCAGCAGCCTACAGGGGGCCAACGAAAGATTATTT. It specifies CASSLQGANERLF. The whole CDR3 sequence is CASSLQGANERLFF.

Note on this clone: Genes here carry mouse names. The chain's CDR3 is CASSLGGHQDTQYF. The sequenced CDR3 bases are TGTGCCAGCTCTCTGGGGGGTCACCAAGACACCCAGTAC. This chain uses TRBV12-2 with TRBJ2-5, with a tentative D call TRBD2 (6 bases). The read ends 1 residue early relative to the CDR3; the germline J gene fills the gap. Germline CDR1 SGHLS, CDR2 HYDKME. This CDR3 contains 14 residues. V lost 1 base and J lost 1, with 8 bases in between.

The table lists this clone with a few counts. The germline and genes are mouse ones. The read gets to within 1 residue of the CDR3 end, and the germline J gene fills in the rest. This sequence joins TRBV23 and TRBJ2-1; the table calls TRBD1, which could not be checked here. The CDR3 length is 15 residues. Germline V gene sequence: CDR1 KGHTA, CDR2 FQNQQP. The CDR3 is CSSSQYREDYAEQFF. CDR3 DNA (partial): TGCTCCAGCAGTCAATACAGGGAGGACTATGCTGAGCAGTTC.

This clone was counted between two and nine times. Gene names and germline match the mouse. The CDR3 extends 1 residue past the end of the read, so its final part is completed from the germline J gene. This chain connects TRBV23 to TRBJ2-7. The germline CDR1 and CDR2 sequences are KGHTA and FQNQQP. This CDR3 has 13 amino acids. CDR3 sequence reads: CSSSHHRSYEQYF. The CDR3 DNA, read in part, is TGCTCCAGCAGCCATCACCGCTCCTATGAACAGTAC. Full variable domain (remainder filled in from reference TRBV23 and TRBJ2-7): DAAVTQKPRYLIKMKGQEAEMKCIPEKGHTAVFWYQQKQSKELKFLIYFQNQQPLDQIDMVKERFSAVCPSSSLCSLGIRTCEAEDSALYLCSSSHHRSYEQYFGPGTRLTVL.